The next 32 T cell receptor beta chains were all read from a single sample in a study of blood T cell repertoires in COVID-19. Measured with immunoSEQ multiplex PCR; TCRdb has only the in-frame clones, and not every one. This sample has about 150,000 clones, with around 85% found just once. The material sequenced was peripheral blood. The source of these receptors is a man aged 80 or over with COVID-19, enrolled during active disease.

CDR3 residues: CASSLGTDSGNTIYF. The CDR3 nucleotides are TGTGCCAGCTCCCTTGGGACAGACTCTGGAAACACCATATATTTT. The chain uses TRBV18 and TRBJ1-3, with 7 positions matching TRBD1. Trimming cost V 6 bases and J 0 bases; bases outside gene matches: 5. CDR1 and CDR2 (germline): KGHSH, LQKENI. The CDR3 totals 15 residues. Using reference TRBV18 and TRBJ1-3 for the parts outside the CDR3, the full variable domain is NAGVMQNPRHLVRRRGQEARLRCSPMKGHSHVYWYRQLPEEGLKFMVYLQKENIIDESGMPKERFSAEFPKEGPSILRIQQVVRGDSAAYFCASSLGTDSGNTIYFGEGSWLTVV.

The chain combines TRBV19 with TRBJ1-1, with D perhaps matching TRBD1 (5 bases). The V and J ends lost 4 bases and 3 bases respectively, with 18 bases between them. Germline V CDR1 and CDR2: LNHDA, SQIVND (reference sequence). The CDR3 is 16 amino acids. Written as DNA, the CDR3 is TGTGCCAGTAGTACCCTCGTCGGAGGAGGGGACACTGAAGCTTTCTTT. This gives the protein CASSTLVGGGDTEAFF. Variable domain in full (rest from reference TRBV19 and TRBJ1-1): DGGITQSPKYLFRKEGQNVTLSCEQNLNHDAMYWYRQDPGQGLRLIYYSQIVNDFQKGDIAEGYSVSREKKESFPLTVTSAQKNPTAFYLCASSTLVGGGDTEAFFGQGTRLTVV.

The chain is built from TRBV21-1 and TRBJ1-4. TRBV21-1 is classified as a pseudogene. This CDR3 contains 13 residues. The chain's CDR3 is CASSTRPPRELFF. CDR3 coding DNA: TGTGCCAGCAGCACCCGGCCTCCTCGGGAACTGTTTTTT.

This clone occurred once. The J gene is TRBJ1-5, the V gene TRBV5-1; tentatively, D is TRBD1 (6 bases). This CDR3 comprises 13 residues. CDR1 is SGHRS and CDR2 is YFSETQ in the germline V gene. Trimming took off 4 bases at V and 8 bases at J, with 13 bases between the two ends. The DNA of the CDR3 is TGCGCCAGCAGCCTGGGGGGGGGCAAGCCCCAGCATTTT. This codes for CASSLGGGKPQHF.

This CDR3 is CASSTGQAFPYGYTF. For the CDR3, the DNA is TGTGCCAGTAGCACGGGACAGGCGTTTCCCTATGGCTACACCTTC. The rearrangement links TRBV19 to TRBJ1-2, with 8 bases that match TRBD1. Germline V lookup: CDR1 LNHDA, CDR2 SQIVND (reference sequence). CDR3 length: 15 amino acids. Unmatched junction bases numbered 10, after V lost 6 bases and J lost 4 bases.

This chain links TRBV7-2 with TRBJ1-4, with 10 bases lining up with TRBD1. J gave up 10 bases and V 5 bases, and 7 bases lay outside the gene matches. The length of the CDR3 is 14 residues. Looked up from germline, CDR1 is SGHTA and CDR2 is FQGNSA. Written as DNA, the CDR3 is TGTGCCAGCAGCCCAGGGACAGGGGATAGAAAACTGTTTTTT. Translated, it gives CASSPGTGDRKLFF. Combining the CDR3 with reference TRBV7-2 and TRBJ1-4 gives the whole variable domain GAGVSQSPSNKVTEKGKDVELRCDPISGHTALYWYRQSLGQGLEFLIYFQGNSAPDKSGLPSDRFSAERTGGSVSTLTIQRTQQEDSAVYLCASSPGTGDRKLFFGSGTQLSVL.

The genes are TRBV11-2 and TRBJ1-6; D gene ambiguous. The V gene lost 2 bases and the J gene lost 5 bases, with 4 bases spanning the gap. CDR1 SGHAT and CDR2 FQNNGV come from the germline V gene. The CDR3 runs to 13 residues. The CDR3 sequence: CASSLFDNSPLHF. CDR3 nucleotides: TGTGCCAGCAGCTTATTCGATAATTCACCCCTCCACTTT.

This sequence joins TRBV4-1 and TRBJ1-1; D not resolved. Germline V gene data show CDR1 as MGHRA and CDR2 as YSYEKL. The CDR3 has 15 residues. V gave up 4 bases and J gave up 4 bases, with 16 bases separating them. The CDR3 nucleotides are TGCGCCAGCAGCCGCGATGTGAAGCTAAGCACTGAAGCTTTCTTT. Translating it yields CASSRDVKLSTEAFF.

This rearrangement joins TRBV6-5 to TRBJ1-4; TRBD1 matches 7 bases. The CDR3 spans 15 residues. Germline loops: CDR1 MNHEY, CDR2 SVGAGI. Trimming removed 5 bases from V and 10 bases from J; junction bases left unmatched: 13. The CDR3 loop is CASSSPGQFSGKLFF. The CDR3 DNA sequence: TGTGCCAGCAGTAGCCCGGGACAGTTTTCCGGAAAACTGTTTTTT.

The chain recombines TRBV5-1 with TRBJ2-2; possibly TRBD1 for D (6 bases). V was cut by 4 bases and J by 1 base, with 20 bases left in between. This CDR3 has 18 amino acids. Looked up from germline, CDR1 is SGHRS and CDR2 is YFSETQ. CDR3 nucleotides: TGCGCCAGCAGCCCGCTCGGGATGGGGGCGAAGAACACCGGGGAGCTGTTTTTT. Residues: CASSPLGMGAKNTGELFF. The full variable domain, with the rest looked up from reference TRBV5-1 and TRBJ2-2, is KAGVTQTPRYLIKTRGQQVTLSCSPISGHRSVSWYQQTPGQGLQFLFEYFSETQRNKGNFPGRFSGRQFSNSRSEMNVSTLELGDSALYLCASSPLGMGAKNTGELFFGEGSRLTVL.

In DNA form, the CDR3 reads TGTGCCAGCTCACCCCAAGGGGCAGCTAATGAAAAACTGTTTTTT. Its translation is CASSPQGAANEKLFF. The rearrangement links TRBV18 to TRBJ1-4; D is perhaps TRBD1 (5 bases). Trimming removed 3 bases at V and 3 bases at J, with 11 bases between. CDR1 and CDR2 (germline): KGHSH, LQKENI. The CDR3 runs 15 residues.

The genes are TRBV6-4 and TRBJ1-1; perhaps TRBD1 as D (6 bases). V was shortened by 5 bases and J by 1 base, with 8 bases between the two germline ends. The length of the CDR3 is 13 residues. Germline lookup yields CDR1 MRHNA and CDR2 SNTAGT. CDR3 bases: TGTGCCAGCAGTCAGACAGGGAACACTGAAGCTTTCTTT. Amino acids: CASSQTGNTEAFF.

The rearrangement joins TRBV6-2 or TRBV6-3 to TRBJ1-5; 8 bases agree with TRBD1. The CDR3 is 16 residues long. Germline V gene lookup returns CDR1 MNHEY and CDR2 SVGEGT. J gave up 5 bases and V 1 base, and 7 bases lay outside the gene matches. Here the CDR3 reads CASSYLRQGLDQPQHF. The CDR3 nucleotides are TGTGCCAGCAGTTACTTACGACAGGGGCTTGATCAGCCCCAGCATTTT.

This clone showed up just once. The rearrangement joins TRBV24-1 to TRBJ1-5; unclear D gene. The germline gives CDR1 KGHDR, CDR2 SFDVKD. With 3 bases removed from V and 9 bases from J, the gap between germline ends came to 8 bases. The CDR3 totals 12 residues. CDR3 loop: CATSDPLGPQHF. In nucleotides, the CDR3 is TGTGCCACCAGTGATCCCCTAGGGCCCCAGCATTTT.

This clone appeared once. CDR3 amino acids: CASSVESDYGYTF. CDR3 bases: TGTGCCAGCAGCGTAGAGTCGGACTATGGCTACACCTTC. The chain recombines TRBV9 with TRBJ1-2; unclear D gene. The CDR3 has 13 residues. The V gene lost 0 bases and the J gene lost 3 bases, with 6 bases spanning the gap. Per germline, CDR1 SGDLS and CDR2 YYNGEE.

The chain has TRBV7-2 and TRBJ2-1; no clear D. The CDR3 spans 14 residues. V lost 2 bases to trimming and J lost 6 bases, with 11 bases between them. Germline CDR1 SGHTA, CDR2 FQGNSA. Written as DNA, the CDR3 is TGTGCCAGCAGCTTATGGTCGGCTAGCAATGAGCAGTTCTTC. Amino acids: CASSLWSASNEQFF.

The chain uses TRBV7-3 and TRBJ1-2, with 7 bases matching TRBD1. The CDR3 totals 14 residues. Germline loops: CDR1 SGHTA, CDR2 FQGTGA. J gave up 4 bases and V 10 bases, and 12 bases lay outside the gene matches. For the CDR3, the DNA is TGTGCCACCTCAGGGGGTCTCGAGATCTATGGCTACACCTTC. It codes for CATSGGLEIYGYTF.

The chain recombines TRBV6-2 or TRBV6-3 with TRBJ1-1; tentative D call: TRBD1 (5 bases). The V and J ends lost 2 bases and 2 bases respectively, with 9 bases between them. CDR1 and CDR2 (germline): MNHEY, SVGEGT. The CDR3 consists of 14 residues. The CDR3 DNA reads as TGTGCCAGCAGTTACACCAGGGAAAACACTGAAGCTTTCTTT. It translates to CASSYTRENTEAFF.

DNA for the CDR3: TGTGCCAGCTCACCGACTAGCGGGGGTAATGAGCAGTTCTTC. Encoded protein: CASSPTSGGNEQFF. The genes are TRBV18 and TRBJ2-1; 12 bases are a match to TRBD2. From germline, CDR1 is KGHSH and CDR2 LQKENI. The CDR3 is 14 residues long. J lost 7 bases, V lost 3 bases, and 1 base had no gene match.

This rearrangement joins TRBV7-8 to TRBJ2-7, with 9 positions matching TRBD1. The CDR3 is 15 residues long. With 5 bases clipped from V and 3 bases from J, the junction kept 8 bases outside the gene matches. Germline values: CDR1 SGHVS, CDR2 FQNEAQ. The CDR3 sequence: CASSVEGQGSYEQYF. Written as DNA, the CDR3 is TGTGCCAGCAGCGTTGAAGGACAGGGGAGCTACGAGCAGTACTTC. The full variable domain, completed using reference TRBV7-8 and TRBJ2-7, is GAGVSQSPRYKVAKRGQDVALRCDPISGHVSLFWYQQALGQGPEFLTYFQNEAQLDKSGLPSDRFFAERPEGSVSTLKIQRTQQEDSAVYLCASSVEGQGSYEQYFGPGTRLTVT.

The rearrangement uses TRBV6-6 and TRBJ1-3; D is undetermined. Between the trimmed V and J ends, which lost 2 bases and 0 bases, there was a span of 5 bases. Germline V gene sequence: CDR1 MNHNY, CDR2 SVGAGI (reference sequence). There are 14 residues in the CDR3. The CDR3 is CASSYGSSGNTIYF. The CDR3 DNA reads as TGTGCCAGCAGTTACGGCAGCTCTGGAAACACCATATATTTT.

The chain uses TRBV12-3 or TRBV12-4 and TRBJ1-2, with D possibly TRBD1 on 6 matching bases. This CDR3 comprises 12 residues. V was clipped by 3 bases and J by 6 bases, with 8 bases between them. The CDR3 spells CASSFTGHGYTF. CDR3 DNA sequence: TGTGCCAGCAGTTTCACAGGGCATGGCTACACCTTC.

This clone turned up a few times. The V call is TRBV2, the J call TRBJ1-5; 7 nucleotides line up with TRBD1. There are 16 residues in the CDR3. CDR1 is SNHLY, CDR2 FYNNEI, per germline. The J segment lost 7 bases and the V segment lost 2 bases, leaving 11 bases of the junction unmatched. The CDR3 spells CASSETSRQGRQPQHF. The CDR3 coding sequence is TGTGCCAGCAGTGAAACATCCAGACAGGGCCGACAGCCCCAGCATTTT.

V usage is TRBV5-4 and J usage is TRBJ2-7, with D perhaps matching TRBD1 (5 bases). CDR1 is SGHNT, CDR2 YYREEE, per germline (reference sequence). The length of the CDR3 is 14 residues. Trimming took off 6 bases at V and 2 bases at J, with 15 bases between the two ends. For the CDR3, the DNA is TGTGCCAGCACCAGGGATCGAAGCACCTACGAGCAGTACTTC. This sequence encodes CASTRDRSTYEQYF. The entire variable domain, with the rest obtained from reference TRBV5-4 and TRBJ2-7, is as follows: ETGVTQSPTHLIKTRGQQVTLRCSSQSGHNTVSWYQQALGQGPQFIFQYYREEENGRGNFPPRFSGLQFPNYSSELNVNALELDDSALYLCASTRDRSTYEQYFGPGTRLTVT.

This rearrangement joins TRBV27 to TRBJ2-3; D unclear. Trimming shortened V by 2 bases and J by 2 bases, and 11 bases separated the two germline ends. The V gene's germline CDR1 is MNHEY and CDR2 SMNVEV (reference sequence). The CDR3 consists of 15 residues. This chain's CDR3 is CASSLVPDITDTQYF. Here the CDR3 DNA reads TGTGCCAGCAGTTTAGTCCCAGATATCACAGATACGCAGTATTTT.

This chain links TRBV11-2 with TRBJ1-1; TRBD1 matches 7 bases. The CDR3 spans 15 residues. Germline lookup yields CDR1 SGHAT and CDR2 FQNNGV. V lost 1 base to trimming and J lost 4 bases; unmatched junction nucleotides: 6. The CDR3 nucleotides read TGTGCCAGCAGCTTAGTGAGAGCAGGGGGCACTGAAGCTTTCTTT. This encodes CASSLVRAGGTEAFF. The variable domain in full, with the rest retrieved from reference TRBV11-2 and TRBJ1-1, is EAGVAQSPRYKIIEKRQSVAFWCNPISGHATLYWYQQILGQGPKLLIQFQNNGVVDDSQLPKDRFSAERLKGVDSTLKIQPAKLEDSAVYLCASSLVRAGGTEAFFGQGTRLTVV.

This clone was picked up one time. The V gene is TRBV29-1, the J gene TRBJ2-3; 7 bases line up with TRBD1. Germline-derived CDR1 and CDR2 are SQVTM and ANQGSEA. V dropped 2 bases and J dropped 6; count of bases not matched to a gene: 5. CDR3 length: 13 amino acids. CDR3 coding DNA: TGCAGCGTTGAAAAGGGGGCAAGGGATACGCAGTATTTT. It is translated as CSVEKGARDTQYF.

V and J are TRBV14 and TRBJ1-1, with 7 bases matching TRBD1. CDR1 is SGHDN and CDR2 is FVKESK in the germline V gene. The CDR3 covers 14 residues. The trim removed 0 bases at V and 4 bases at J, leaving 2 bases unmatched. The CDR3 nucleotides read TGTGCCAGCAGCCAAGAACAGGGGCTCACTGAAGCTTTCTTT. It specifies CASSQEQGLTEAFF. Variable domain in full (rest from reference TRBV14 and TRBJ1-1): EAGVTQFPSHSVIEKGQTVTLRCDPISGHDNLYWYRRVMGKEIKFLLHFVKESKQDESGMPNNRFLAERTGGTYSTLKVQPAELEDSGVYFCASSQEQGLTEAFFGQGTRLTVV.

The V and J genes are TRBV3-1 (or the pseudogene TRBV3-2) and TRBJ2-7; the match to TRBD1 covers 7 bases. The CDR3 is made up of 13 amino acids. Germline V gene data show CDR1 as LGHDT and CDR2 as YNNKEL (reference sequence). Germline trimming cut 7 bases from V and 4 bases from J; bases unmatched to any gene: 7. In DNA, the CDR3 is TGTGCCAGCACGGGACAGCCAAGTTACGAGCAGTACTTC. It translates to CASTGQPSYEQYF.

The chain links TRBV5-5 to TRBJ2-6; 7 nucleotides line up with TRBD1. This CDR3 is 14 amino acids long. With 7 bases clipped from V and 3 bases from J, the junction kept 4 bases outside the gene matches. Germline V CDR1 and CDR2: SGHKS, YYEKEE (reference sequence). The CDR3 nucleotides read TGTGCCAGCGGGGACAGTTATGGGGCCAACGTCCTGACTTTC. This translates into CASGDSYGANVLTF.

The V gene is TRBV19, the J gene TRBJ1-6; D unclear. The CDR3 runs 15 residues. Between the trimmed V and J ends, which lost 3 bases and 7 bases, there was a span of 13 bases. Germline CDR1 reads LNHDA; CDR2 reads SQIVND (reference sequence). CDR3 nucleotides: TGTGCCAGTAGTATGGGTTACAGAAAAAATTCACCCCTCCACTTT. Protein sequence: CASSMGYRKNSPLHF.

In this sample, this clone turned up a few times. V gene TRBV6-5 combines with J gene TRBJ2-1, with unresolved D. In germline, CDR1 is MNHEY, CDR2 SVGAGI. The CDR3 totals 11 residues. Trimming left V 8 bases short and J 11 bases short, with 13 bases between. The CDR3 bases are TGTGCCAGCGCGGCCCTTACCCAGCAGTTCTTC. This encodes CASAALTQQFF.